The rows below give T cell receptor beta chains drawn from one sample of a study of beta chain features in type 1 diabetes. Sequencing used immunoSEQ multiplex PCR; TCRdb keeps in-frame clones, though not all of them. The data hold about 260,000 clones, with roughly 22% observed a single time. The sample consisted of naive CD4+ T cells from blood. Receptors were obtained from a woman in her forties with type 1 diabetes. Each CDR3 is given with its conserved first and last residue. The order of the fields is J gene, V gene, D gene, CDR3 protein. D genes are given only for firm matches.

J gene: TRBJ2-7
V gene: TRBV29-1
D gene: TRBD1
CDR3 protein: CSVGTDFEQYF

J gene: TRBJ2-5
V gene: TRBV7-2
D gene: TRBD1
CDR3 protein: CASSSPPGQSPETQYF

J gene: TRBJ1-2
V gene: TRBV9
D gene: TRBD1
CDR3 protein: CASSLQGAENYGYTF

J gene: TRBJ2-1
V gene: TRBV18
D gene: .
CDR3 protein: CASSPGGYNEQFF

J gene: TRBJ2-5
V gene: TRBV18
D gene: .
CDR3 protein: CASSKPTVQETQYF

J gene: TRBJ2-1
V gene: TRBV4-3
D gene: .
CDR3 protein: CASSQEPGDNEQFF

J gene: TRBJ1-5
V gene: TRBV18
D gene: .
CDR3 protein: CASSPPGPQGIGQPQHF

J gene: TRBJ2-1
V gene: TRBV7-9
D gene: TRBD2
CDR3 protein: CASSRGLADYNEQFF

J gene: TRBJ1-1
V gene: TRBV15
D gene: .
CDR3 protein: CATRAGNTEAFF

J gene: TRBJ2-1
V gene: TRBV5-6
D gene: TRBD2
CDR3 protein: CASSLLSGETYNEQFF

J gene: TRBJ2-1
V gene: TRBV30
D gene: .
CDR3 protein: CAWSRRGPPYNEQFF

J gene: TRBJ2-5
V gene: TRBV9
D gene: .
CDR3 protein: CASSESLIRGETQYF

J gene: TRBJ1-2
V gene: TRBV7-9
D gene: .
CDR3 protein: CASSSSDVAGGYTF

J gene: TRBJ1-3
V gene: TRBV2
D gene: .
CDR3 protein: CASRRGLPRPDSGNTIYF

J gene: TRBJ2-5
V gene: TRBV6-5
D gene: .
CDR3 protein: CASSYRGGNQETQYF

J gene: TRBJ2-1
V gene: TRBV9
D gene: .
CDR3 protein: CASSGGGPLYNEQFF

J gene: TRBJ2-5
V gene: TRBV30
D gene: .
CDR3 protein: CAWGLEDSLTQYF

J gene: TRBJ2-2
V gene: TRBV9
D gene: .
CDR3 protein: CASSVGGLGTGELFF

J gene: TRBJ2-1
V gene: TRBV30
D gene: TRBD2
CDR3 protein: CAWSPSRTSGFYNEQFF

J gene: TRBJ1-1
V gene: TRBV25-1
D gene: TRBD1
CDR3 protein: CASSVYDRVNFVF

J gene: TRBJ2-2
V gene: TRBV2
D gene: .
CDR3 protein: CASSGPGELFF

J gene: TRBJ2-7
V gene: TRBV20-1
D gene: .
CDR3 protein: CSASGREQYF

J gene: TRBJ2-3
V gene: TRBV2
D gene: .
CDR3 protein: CASSVNREATDTQYF

J gene: TRBJ2-6
V gene: TRBV5-4
D gene: TRBD1
CDR3 protein: CASSIRTGRAGANVLTF

J gene: TRBJ1-5
V gene: TRBV5-6
D gene: .
CDR3 protein: CASSLSPGGNQPQHF

J gene: TRBJ2-7
V gene: TRBV21-1
D gene: .
CDR3 protein: CASSLSEASGGYEQYF

J gene: TRBJ1-5
V gene: TRBV7-2
D gene: .
CDR3 protein: CASSLAGGSFQPQHF

J gene: TRBJ2-3
V gene: TRBV7-3
D gene: .
CDR3 protein: CASSLEGVRTDTQYF

J gene: TRBJ1-1
V gene: TRBV5-1
D gene: .
CDR3 protein: CASSLSGSDTEAFF

J gene: TRBJ2-7
V gene: TRBV30
D gene: .
CDR3 protein: CAWSELAPNEQYF

J gene: TRBJ1-2
V gene: TRBV25-1
D gene: .
CDR3 protein: CASSESRGLYGYTF